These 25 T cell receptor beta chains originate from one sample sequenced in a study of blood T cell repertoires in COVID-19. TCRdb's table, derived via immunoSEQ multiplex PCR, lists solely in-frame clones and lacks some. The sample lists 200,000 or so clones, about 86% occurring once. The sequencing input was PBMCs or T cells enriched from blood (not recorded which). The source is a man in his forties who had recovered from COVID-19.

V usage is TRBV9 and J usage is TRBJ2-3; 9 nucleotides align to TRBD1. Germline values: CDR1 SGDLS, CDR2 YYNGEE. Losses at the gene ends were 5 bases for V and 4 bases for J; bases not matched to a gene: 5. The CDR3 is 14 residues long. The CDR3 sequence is CASSTGGWADTQYF. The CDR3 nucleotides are TGTGCCAGCAGTACAGGGGGCTGGGCAGATACGCAGTATTTT.

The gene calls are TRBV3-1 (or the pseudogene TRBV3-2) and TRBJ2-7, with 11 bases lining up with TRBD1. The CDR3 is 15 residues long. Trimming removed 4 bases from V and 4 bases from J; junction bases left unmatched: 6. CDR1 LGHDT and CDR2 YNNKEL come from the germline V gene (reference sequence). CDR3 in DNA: TGTGCCAGCAGCCCCGGGACAGGGGGAACGTACGAGCAGTACTTC. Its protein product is CASSPGTGGTYEQYF.

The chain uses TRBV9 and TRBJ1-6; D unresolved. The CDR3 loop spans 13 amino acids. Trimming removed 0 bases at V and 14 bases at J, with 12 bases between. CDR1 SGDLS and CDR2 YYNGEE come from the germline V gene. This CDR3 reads CASSVDQKAALHF. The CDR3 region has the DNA TGTGCCAGCAGCGTAGACCAAAAAGCGGCCCTCCACTTT.

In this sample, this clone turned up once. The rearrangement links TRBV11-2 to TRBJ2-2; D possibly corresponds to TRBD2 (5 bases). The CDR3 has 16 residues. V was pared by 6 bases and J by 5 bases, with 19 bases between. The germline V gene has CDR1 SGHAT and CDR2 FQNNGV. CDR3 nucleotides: TGTGCCAGCAGTTCCCAGCTAGCTATGACGACCGGGGAGCTGTTTTTT. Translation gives CASSSQLAMTTGELFF.

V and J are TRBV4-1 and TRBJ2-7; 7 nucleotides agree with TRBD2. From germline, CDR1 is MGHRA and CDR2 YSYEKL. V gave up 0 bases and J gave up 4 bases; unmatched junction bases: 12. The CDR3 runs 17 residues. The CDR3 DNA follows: TGCGCCAGCAGCCAAGAGGGGATCGGCGGGGGATCGTACGAGCAGTACTTC. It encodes CASSQEGIGGGSYEQYF.

CDR3 amino acids: CASRQQGWQDNEQFF. Here the CDR3 DNA reads TGTGCCAGTAGGCAACAGGGGTGGCAAGACAATGAGCAGTTCTTC. The V and J genes are TRBV19 and TRBJ2-1, with 7 bases lining up with TRBD1. Germline values: CDR1 LNHDA, CDR2 SQIVND (reference sequence). After removal of 6 bases from V and 5 bases from J, the junction contained 10 bases not matched to a gene. The CDR3 consists of 15 residues.

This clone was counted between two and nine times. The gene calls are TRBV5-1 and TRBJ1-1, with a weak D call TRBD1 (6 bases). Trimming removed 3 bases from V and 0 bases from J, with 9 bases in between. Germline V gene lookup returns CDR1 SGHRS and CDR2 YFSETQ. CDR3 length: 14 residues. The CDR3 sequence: CASSSDRMNTEAFF. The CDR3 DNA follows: TGCGCCAGCAGCTCAGACAGGATGAACACTGAAGCTTTCTTT.

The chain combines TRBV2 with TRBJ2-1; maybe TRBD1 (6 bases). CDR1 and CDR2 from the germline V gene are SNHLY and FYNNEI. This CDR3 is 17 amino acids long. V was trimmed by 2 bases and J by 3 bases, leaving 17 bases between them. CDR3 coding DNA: TGTGCCAGCAGTGAAATGGGGACACATCTCAGCTACAATGAGCAGTTCTTC. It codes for CASSEMGTHLSYNEQFF. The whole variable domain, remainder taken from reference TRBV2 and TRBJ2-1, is EPEVTQTPSHQVTQMGQEVILRCVPISNHLYFYWYRQILGQKVEFLVSFYNNEISEKSEIFDDQFSVERPDGSNFTLKIRSTKLEDSAMYFCASSEMGTHLSYNEQFFGPGTRLTVL.

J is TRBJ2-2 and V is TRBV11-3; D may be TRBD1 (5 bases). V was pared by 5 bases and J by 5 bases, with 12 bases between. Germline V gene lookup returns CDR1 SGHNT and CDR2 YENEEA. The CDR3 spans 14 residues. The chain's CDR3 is CASSQGVNTGELFF. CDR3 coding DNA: TGTGCCAGCAGCCAAGGGGTCAATACCGGGGAGCTGTTTTTT.

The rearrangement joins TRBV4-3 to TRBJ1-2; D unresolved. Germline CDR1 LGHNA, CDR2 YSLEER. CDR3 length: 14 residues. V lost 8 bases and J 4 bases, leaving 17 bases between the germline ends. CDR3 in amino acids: CASPRYWSLYGYTF. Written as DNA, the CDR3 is TGCGCCAGCCCCAGATATTGGTCCCTCTATGGCTACACCTTC.

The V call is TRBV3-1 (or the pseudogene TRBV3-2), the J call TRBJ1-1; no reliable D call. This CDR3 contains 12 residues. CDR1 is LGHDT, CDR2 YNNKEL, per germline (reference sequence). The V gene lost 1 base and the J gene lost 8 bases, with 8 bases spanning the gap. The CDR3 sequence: CASSQGRAEAFF. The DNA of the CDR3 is TGTGCCAGCAGCCAAGGGCGGGCAGAAGCTTTCTTT.

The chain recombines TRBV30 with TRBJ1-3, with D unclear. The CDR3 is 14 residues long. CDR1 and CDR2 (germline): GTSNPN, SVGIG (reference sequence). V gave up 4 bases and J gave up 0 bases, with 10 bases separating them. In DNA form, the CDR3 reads TGTGCCTGGAAGTGGTCCGGCTCTGGAAACACCATATATTTT. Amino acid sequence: CAWKWSGSGNTIYF.

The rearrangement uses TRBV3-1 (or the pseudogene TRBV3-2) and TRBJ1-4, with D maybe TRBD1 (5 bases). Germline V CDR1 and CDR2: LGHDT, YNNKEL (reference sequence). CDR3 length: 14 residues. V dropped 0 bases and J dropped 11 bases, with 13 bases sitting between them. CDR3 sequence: CASSQEPWAGKLFF. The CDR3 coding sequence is TGTGCCAGCAGCCAAGAACCATGGGCAGGGAAACTGTTTTTT.

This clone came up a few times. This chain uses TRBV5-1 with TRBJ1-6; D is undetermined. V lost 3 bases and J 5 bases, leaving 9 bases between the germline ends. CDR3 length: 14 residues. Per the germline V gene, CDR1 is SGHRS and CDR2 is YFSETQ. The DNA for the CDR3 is TGCGCCAGCAGCTCCGGGGAAAATAATTCACCCCTCCACTTT. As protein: CASSSGENNSPLHF.

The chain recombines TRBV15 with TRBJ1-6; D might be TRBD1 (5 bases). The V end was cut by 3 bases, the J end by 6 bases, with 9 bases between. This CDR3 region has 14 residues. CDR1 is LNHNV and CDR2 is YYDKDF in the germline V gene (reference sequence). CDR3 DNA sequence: TGTGCCACCAGCAGGACAGTCTCTAATTCACCCCTCCACTTT. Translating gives CATSRTVSNSPLHF. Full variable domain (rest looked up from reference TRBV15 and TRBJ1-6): DAMVIQNPRYQVTQFGKPVTLSCSQTLNHNVMYWYQQKSSQAPKLLFHYYDKDFNNEADTPDNFQSRRPNTSFCFLDIRSPGLGDTAMYLCATSRTVSNSPLHFGNGTRLTVT.

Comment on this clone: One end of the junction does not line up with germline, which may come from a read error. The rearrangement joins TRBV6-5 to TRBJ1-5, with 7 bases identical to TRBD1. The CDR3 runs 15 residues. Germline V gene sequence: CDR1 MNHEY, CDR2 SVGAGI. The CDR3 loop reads CASSFTGVGDQPQHF. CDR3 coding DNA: TGTGCCAGCAGCTTCACAGGGGTAGGGGATCAACCCCAGCATTTT.

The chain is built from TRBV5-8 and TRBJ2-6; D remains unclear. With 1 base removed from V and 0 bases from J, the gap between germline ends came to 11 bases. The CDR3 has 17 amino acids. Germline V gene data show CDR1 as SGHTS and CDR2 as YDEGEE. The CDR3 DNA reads TGTGCCAGCAGCTTGTTGCAGTATATCTCTGGGGCCAACGTCCTGACTTTC. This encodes CASSLLQYISGANVLTF.

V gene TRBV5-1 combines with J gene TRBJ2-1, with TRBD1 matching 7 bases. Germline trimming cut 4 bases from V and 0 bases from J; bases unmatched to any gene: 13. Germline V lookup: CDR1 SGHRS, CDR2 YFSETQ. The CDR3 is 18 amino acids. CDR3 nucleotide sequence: TGCGCCAGCAGCCCCAAAGTATTGACAGGGAGCTCCTACAATGAGCAGTTCTTC. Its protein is CASSPKVLTGSSYNEQFF.

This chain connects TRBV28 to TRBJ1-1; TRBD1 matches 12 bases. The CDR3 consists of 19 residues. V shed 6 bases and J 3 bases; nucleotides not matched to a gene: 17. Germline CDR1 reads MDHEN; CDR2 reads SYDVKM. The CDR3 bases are TGTGCCAGCAGCCCTCAAGGTAGGGGACAGGGGGCGTGGGACACTGAAGCTTTCTTT. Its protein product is CASSPQGRGQGAWDTEAFF.

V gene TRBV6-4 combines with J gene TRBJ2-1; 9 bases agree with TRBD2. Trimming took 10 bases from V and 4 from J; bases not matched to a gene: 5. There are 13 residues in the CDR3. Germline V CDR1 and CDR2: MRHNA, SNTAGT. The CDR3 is CAKLAGLYNEQFF. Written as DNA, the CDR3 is TGTGCCAAGCTAGCGGGGCTATACAATGAGCAGTTCTTC.

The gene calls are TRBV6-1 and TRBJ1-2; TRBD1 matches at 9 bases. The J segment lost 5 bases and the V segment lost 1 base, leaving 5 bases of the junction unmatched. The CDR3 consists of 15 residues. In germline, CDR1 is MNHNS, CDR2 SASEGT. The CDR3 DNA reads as TGTGCCAGCAGTGAAGTTAGGACAGGGGCGTATGGCTACACCTTC. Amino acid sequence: CASSEVRTGAYGYTF.

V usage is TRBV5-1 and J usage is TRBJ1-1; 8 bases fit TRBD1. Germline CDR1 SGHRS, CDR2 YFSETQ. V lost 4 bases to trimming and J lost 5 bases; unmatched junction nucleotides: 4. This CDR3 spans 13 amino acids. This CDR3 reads CASSRDRGTEAFF. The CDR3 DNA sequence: TGCGCCAGCAGCCGAGACAGGGGTACTGAAGCTTTCTTT. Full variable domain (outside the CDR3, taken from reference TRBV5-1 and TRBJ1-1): KAGVTQTPRYLIKTRGQQVTLSCSPISGHRSVSWYQQTPGQGLQFLFEYFSETQRNKGNFPGRFSGRQFSNSRSEMNVSTLELGDSALYLCASSRDRGTEAFFGQGTRLTVV.

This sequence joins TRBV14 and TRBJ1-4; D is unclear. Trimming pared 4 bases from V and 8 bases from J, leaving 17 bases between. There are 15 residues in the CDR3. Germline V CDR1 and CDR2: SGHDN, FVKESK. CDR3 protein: CASSRTRVGGEKLFF. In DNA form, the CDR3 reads TGTGCCAGCAGCCGCACGCGGGTGGGAGGCGAAAAACTGTTTTTT.

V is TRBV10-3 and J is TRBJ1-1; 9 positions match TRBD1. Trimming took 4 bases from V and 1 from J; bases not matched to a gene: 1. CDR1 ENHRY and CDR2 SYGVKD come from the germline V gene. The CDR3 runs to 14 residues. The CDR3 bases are TGTGCCATCAGTGTGGACAGGGGGAACACTGAAGCTTTCTTT. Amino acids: CAISVDRGNTEAFF.

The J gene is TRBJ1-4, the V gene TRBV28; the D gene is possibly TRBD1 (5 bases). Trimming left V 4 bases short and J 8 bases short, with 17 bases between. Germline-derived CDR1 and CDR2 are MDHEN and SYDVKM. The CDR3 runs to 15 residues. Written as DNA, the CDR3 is TGTGCCAGCAGTTCGAGCCGGGGGGGTAGGGAAAAACTGTTTTTT. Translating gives CASSSSRGGREKLFF.